Each of the 7 T cell receptor beta chains below was sequenced from the same sample in a study of T cells in Graves' hyperthyroidism and ophthalmopathy. It was RNA transcripts that yielded the amplified TCR beta CDR3 regions. HTBI primers were used for first-round RT-PCR of the TCR CDR3. TCRdb reprocessed the multiplex PCR reads via MiXCR and lists one record per CDR3 protein. The sample has about 400,000 distinct CDR3 sequences, about 15% seen once. The specimen was blood. These receptors were taken from a woman aged 25 to 39 with Graves' hyperthyroidism.

This clonotype was seen a single time. A clone one base away is much larger, so this may be a read error. This chain joins TRBV2 and TRBJ2-7; TRBD1 might be the D (6 bases). V dropped 2 bases and J dropped 5 bases, with 10 bases sitting between them. The CDR3 runs 13 residues. CDR1 and CDR2 from the germline V gene are SNHLY and FYNNEI. CDR3 bases: TGTGCCAGCAGTGAAAACAGGGCGGACGAGCAGTACTTC. It specifies CASSENRADEQYF.

The genes are TRBV19 and TRBJ2-5; D is perhaps TRBD1 (6 bases). This CDR3 comprises 16 residues. From germline, CDR1 is LNHDA and CDR2 SQIVND (reference sequence). Trimming left V 4 bases short and J 4 bases short, with 19 bases between. CDR3 DNA: TGTGCCAGTAGTAGCCTCTACAGGGCGGGTTTAGAGACCCAGTACTTC. Amino acid sequence: CASSSLYRAGLETQYF.

This clonotype was observed at least ten times. This chain joins TRBV7-2 and TRBJ2-2, with D possibly called TRBD1 or TRBD2 (6 bases each). Trimming removed 5 bases at V and 4 bases at J, with 17 bases between. The CDR3 runs 16 residues. Germline CDR1 and CDR2: SGHTA and FQGNSA. CDR3 loop: CASSPRGRRVTGELFF. CDR3 nucleotide sequence: TGTGCCAGCAGCCCCCGGGGGCGGAGGGTCACCGGGGAGCTGTTTTTT.

This clonotype has just a few counts. With a much larger clone just one base away, this may be a read error. The J gene is TRBJ2-1, the V gene TRBV7-9; D not resolved. Germline lookup yields CDR1 SEHNR and CDR2 FQNEAQ (reference sequence). The CDR3 is made up of 18 amino acids. Trimming took 10 bases from V and 0 from J, leaving 25 bases between them. CDR3 sequence reads: CATSLDPWTLSSYNEQFF. CDR3 bases: TGTGCCACCAGTTTAGACCCTTGGACGCTGAGCTCCTACAATGAGCAGTTCTTC.

The chain couples TRBV6-1 to TRBJ1-2; 11 bases align to TRBD1. Germline V gene sequence: CDR1 MNHNS, CDR2 SASEGT. Trimming at V came to 7 bases and at J to 6 bases, leaving 4 bases not matched to a gene. There are 13 residues in the CDR3. The CDR3, as DNA: TGTGCCAGCACCAAGGGACAGGGGGATGGCTACACCTTC. Amino acid sequence: CASTKGQGDGYTF.

This clonotype was observed many times. The chain recombines TRBV20-1 with TRBJ1-5, with D unresolved. Germline V gene data show CDR1 as DFQATT and CDR2 as SNEGSKA (reference sequence). The CDR3 runs to 15 residues. Trimming took off 0 bases at V and 1 base at J, with 10 bases between the two ends. The CDR3 spells CSAREEFSSNQPQHF. The DNA of the CDR3 is TGCAGTGCTAGAGAAGAATTCAGCAGCAATCAGCCCCAGCATTTT.

In its sample, this clonotype was seen a few times. The chain uses TRBV20-1 and TRBJ2-1, with 14 bases matching TRBD2. The V segment lost 1 base and the J segment 6 bases; nucleotides outside the gene matches: 8. Germline assignment: CDR1 DFQATT and CDR2 SNEGSKA (reference sequence). This CDR3 has 17 residues. In DNA form, the CDR3 reads TGCAGTGCTAGAGTGTTCCCGGGACTAGCGGGAGTCAATGAGCAGTTCTTC. Protein product: CSARVFPGLAGVNEQFF.